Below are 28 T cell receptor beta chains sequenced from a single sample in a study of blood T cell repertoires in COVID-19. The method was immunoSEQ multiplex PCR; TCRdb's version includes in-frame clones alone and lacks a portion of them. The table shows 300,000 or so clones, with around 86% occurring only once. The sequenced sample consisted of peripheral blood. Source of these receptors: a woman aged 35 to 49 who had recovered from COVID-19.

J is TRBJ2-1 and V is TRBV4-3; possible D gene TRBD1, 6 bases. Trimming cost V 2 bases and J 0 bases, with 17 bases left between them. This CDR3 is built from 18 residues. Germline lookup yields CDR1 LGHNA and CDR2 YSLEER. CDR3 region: CASSQLPAGAASYNEQFF. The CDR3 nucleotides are TGCGCCAGCAGCCAATTACCCGCAGGGGCGGCCTCCTACAATGAGCAGTTCTTC.

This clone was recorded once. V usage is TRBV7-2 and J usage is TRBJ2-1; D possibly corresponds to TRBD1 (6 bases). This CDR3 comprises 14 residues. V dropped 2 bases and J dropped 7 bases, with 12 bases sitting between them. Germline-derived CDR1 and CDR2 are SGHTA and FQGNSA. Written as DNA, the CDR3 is TGTGCCAGCAGCTTAACCGAACAGGGAAATGAGCAGTTCTTC. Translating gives CASSLTEQGNEQFF.

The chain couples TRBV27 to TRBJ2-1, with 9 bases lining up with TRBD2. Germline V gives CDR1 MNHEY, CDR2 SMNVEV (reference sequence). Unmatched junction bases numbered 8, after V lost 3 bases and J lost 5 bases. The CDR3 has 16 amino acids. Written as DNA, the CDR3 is TGTGCCAGCAGTTTGTGGAGCGGGGGGCGGAACAATGAGCAGTTCTTC. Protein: CASSLWSGGRNNEQFF.

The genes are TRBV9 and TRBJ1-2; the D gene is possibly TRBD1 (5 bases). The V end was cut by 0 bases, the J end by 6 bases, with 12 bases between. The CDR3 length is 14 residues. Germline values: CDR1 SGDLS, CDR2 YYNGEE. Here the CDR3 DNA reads TGTGCCAGCAGCGTAGCTGTGCAGGGCCATGGCTACACCTTC. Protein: CASSVAVQGHGYTF.

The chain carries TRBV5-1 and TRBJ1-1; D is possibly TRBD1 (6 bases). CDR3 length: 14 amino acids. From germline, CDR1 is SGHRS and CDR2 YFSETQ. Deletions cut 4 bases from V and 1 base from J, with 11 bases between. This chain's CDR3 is CASSGLTGNTEAFF. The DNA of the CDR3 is TGCGCCAGCAGCGGGCTGACAGGGAACACTGAAGCTTTCTTT.

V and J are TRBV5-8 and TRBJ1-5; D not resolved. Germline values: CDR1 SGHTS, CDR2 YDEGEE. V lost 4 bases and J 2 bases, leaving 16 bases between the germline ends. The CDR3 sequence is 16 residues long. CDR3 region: CASSHGGPRGNQPQHF. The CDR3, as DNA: TGTGCCAGCAGCCACGGAGGGCCTCGGGGCAATCAGCCCCAGCATTTT.

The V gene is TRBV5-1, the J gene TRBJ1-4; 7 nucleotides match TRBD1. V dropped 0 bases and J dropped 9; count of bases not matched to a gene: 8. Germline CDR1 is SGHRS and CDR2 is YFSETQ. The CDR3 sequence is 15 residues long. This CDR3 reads CASSLAPDRDQKLFF. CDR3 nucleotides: TGCGCCAGCAGCTTGGCTCCAGACAGGGATCAAAAACTGTTTTTT.

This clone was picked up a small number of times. The CDR3 DNA reads as TGTGCCAGCAGTGAAGCCTTGACAGGGAACACTGAAGCTTTCTTT. It specifies CASSEALTGNTEAFF. The chain carries TRBV6-1 and TRBJ1-1, with a tentative D call TRBD1 (6 bases). Germline V lookup: CDR1 MNHNS, CDR2 SASEGT. Trimming took off 0 bases at V and 1 base at J, with 9 bases between the two ends. This CDR3 comprises 15 residues.

This CDR3 is CAWSVSQANYGYTF. The CDR3, as DNA: TGTGCCTGGAGTGTATCGCAGGCGAACTATGGCTACACCTTC. The rearrangement uses TRBV30 and TRBJ1-2, with D unclear. This CDR3 comprises 14 residues. Germline V gene sequence: CDR1 GTSNPN, CDR2 SVGIG (reference sequence). V was clipped by 0 bases and J by 2 bases, with 10 bases between them.

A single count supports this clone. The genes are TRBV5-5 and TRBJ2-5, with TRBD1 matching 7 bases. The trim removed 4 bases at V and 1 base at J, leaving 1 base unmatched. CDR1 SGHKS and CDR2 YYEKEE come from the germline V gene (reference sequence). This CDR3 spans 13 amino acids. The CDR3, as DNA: TGTGCCAGCAGCAAGGGGGCCCAAGAGACCCAGTACTTC. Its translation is CASSKGAQETQYF.

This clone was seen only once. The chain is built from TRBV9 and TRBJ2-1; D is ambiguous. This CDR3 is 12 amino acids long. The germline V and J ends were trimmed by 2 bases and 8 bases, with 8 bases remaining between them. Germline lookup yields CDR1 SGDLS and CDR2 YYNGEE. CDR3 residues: CASSVWADEQFF. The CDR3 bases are TGTGCCAGCAGCGTGTGGGCTGATGAGCAGTTCTTC.

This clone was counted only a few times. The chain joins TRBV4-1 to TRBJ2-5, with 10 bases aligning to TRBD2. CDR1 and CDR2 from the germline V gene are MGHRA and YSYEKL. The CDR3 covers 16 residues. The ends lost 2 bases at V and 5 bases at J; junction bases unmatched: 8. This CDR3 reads CASSQLLAGIGETQYF. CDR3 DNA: TGCGCCAGCAGCCAACTACTAGCGGGGATTGGTGAGACCCAGTACTTC.

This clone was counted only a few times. CDR3 sequence: CASSILLGEGEAFF. The CDR3 bases are TGTGCCAGTAGTATTCTGTTAGGGGAGGGTGAAGCTTTCTTT. The rearrangement links TRBV19 to TRBJ1-1; possible D gene TRBD1, 5 bases. V was cut by 3 bases and J by 7 bases, with 15 bases left in between. The CDR3 extends over 14 amino acids. Germline V gives CDR1 LNHDA, CDR2 SQIVND (reference sequence).

The CDR3 here is CASRVGGGAGETQYF. CDR3 DNA sequence: TGTGCCAGCAGGGTAGGCGGGGGGGCCGGAGAGACCCAGTACTTC. The rearrangement joins TRBV2 to TRBJ2-5; 9 bases line up with TRBD2. The trim removed 6 bases at V and 4 bases at J, leaving 9 bases unmatched. The length of the CDR3 is 15 residues. Germline CDR1 and CDR2: SNHLY and FYNNEI.

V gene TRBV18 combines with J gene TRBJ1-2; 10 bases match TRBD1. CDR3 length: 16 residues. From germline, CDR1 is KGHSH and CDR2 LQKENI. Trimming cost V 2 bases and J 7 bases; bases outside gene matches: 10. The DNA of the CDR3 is TGTGCCAGCTCACCATTCGATGCCGGGACAGGGGTTGGCTACACCTTC. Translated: CASSPFDAGTGVGYTF.

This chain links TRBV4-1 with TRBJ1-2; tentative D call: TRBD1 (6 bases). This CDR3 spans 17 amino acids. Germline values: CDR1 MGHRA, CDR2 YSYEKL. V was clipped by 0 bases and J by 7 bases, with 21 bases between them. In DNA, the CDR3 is TGCGCCAGCAGCCAAGATAGAAACCATGCAGGGGCAGTTGGCTACACCTTC. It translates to CASSQDRNHAGAVGYTF.

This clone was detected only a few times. CDR3 nucleotide sequence: TGTGCCAGTAGTACGCTCGGACAGGGTGGGACCCAGTACTTC. Encoded protein: CASSTLGQGGTQYF. V gene TRBV19 combines with J gene TRBJ2-5, with 8 bases identical to TRBD1. The germline CDR1 and CDR2 sequences are LNHDA and SQIVND (reference sequence). After removal of 4 bases from V and 7 bases from J, the junction contained 8 bases not matched to a gene. CDR3 size: 14 residues.

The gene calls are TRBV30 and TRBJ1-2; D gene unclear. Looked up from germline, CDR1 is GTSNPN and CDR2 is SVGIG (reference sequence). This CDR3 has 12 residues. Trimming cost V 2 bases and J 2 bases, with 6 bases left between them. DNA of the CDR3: TGTGCCTGGAGTAGGAGCAACTATGGCTACACCTTC. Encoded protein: CAWSRSNYGYTF.

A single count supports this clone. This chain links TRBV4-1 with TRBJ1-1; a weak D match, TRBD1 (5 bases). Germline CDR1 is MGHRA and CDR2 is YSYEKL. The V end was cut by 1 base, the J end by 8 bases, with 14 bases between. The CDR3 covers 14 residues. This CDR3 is CASSQVPPAGEAFF. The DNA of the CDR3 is TGCGCCAGCAGCCAAGTCCCCCCCGCAGGGGAAGCTTTCTTT.

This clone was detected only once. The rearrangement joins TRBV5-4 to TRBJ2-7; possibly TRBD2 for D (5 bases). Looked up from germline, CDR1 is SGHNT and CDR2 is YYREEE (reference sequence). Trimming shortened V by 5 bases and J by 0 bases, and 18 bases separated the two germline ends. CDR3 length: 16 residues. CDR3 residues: CASSRRTDSGSYEQYF. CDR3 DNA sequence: TGTGCCAGCAGTCGAAGGACGGACTCGGGCTCCTACGAGCAGTACTTC.

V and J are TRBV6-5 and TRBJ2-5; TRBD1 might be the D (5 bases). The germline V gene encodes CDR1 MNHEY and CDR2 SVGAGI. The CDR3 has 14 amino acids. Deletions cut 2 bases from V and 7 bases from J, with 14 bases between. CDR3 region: CASSYTVFQGTQYF. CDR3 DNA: TGTGCCAGCAGTTACACGGTCTTTCAGGGGACCCAGTACTTC.

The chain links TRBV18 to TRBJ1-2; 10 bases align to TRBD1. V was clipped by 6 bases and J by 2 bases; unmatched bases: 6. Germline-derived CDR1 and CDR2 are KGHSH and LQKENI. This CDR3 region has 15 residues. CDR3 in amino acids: CASSPGQGENYGYTF. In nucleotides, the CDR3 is TGTGCCAGCTCGCCTGGACAGGGGGAGAACTATGGCTACACCTTC.

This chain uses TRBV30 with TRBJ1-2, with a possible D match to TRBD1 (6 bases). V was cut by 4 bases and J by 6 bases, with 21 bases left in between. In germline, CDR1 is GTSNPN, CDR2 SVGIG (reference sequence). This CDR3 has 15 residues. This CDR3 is CAWTNDRLGVDGYTF. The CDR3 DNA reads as TGTGCCTGGACCAACGACAGGTTGGGGGTCGATGGCTACACCTTC.

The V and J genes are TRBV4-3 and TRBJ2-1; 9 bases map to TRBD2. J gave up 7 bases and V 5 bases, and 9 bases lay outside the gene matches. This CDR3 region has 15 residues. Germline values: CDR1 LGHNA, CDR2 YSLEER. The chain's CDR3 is CASSTLAGTSNEQFF. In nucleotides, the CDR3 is TGCGCCAGCAGCACCCTAGCGGGGACCTCTAATGAGCAGTTCTTC.

The CDR3 DNA reads TGTGCCAGCAGCCGAACAGGGTCCTCTGGAAACACCATATATTTT. Translating gives CASSRTGSSGNTIYF. The chain carries TRBV7-8 and TRBJ1-3; a possible D gene is TRBD1 (6 bases). Germline CDR1 is SGHVS and CDR2 is FQNEAQ. Trimming left V 5 bases short and J 0 bases short, with 11 bases between. The CDR3 has 15 residues.

Here the CDR3 reads CASSAPTGGTETQYF. DNA for the CDR3: TGTGCCAGCAGCGCCCCGACAGGGGGGACGGAGACCCAGTACTTC. This chain links TRBV9 with TRBJ2-5; 9 nucleotides agree with TRBD1. After removal of 3 bases from V and 5 bases from J, the junction contained 8 bases not matched to a gene. Per germline, CDR1 SGDLS and CDR2 YYNGEE. This CDR3 is 15 amino acids long.

The CDR3 here is CASSPLDRGASGANVLTF. Written as DNA, the CDR3 is TGTGCCAGCTCACCGTTGGACAGGGGGGCCTCTGGGGCCAACGTCCTGACTTTC. The chain joins TRBV18 to TRBJ2-6; 10 bases line up with TRBD1. J was trimmed by 0 bases and V by 3 bases; bases with no gene match: 5. The germline CDR1 and CDR2 sequences are KGHSH and LQKENI. The CDR3 runs to 18 residues.

CDR3 loop: CASSLARATDTQYF. In nucleotides, the CDR3 is TGTGCCAGCAGCTTAGCCAGGGCCACAGATACGCAGTATTTT. This chain links TRBV7-2 with TRBJ2-3; weak D call: TRBD1 (5 bases). With 0 bases removed from V and 2 bases from J, the gap between germline ends came to 6 bases. CDR1 and CDR2 (germline): SGHTA, FQGNSA. This CDR3 region has 14 residues.